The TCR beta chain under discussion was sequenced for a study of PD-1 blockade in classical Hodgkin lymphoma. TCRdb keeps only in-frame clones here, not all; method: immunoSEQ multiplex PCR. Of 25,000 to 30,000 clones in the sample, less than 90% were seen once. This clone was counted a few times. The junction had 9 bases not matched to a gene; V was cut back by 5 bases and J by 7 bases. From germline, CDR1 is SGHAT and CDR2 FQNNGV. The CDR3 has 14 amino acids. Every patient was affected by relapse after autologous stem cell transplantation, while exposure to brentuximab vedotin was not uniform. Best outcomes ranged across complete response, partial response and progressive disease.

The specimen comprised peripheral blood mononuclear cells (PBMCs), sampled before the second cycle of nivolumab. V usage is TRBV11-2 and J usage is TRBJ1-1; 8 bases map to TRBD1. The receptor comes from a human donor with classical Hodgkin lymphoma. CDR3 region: CASSQAGGRDEAFF. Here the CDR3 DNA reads TGTGCCAGCAGCCAAGCAGGGGGCCGTGATGAAGCTTTCTTT.